These 30 T cell receptor beta chains were sequenced from one sample in a study of blood T cell repertoires in COVID-19. The method was immunoSEQ multiplex PCR; TCRdb's version includes in-frame clones alone and lacks a portion of them. The sample lists 150,000 to 200,000 clones, about 86% seen once, with 10% in the top ten. The sequenced sample was peripheral blood. All receptors derive from a woman aged 65 to 85 with COVID-19, enrolled during active disease.

This clone has a handful of counts. This CDR3 is CASSPSAGGYEQYF. The CDR3 DNA reads as TGTGCCAGCTCACCATCGGCAGGGGGCTACGAGCAGTACTTC. The chain combines TRBV18 with TRBJ2-7, with TRBD1 matching over 7 bases. V lost 2 bases, J lost 3 bases, and 4 bases stayed unmatched. CDR1 and CDR2 from the germline V gene are KGHSH and LQKENI. The CDR3 consists of 14 residues.

The rearrangement uses TRBV3-1 (or the pseudogene TRBV3-2) and TRBJ1-4; 7 bases align to TRBD1. V was pared by 6 bases and J by 1 base, with 2 bases of the junction left unmatched. This CDR3 comprises 14 residues. Germline-derived CDR1 and CDR2 are LGHDT and YNNKEL (reference sequence). CDR3 sequence: CASRHRGTNEKLFF. The CDR3 bases are TGTGCCAGCAGGCACAGGGGAACTAATGAAAAACTGTTTTTT.

The chain is built from TRBV5-5 and TRBJ2-7; D may be TRBD2 (5 bases). CDR3 length equals 15 residues. Trimming left V 1 base short and J 0 bases short, with 11 bases between. Germline V gene lookup returns CDR1 SGHKS and CDR2 YYEKEE (reference sequence). The CDR3 sequence is CASSLNTGISYEQYF. CDR3 bases: TGTGCCAGCAGCTTGAACACCGGGATCTCCTACGAGCAGTACTTC.

The CDR3 region has the DNA TGTGCCAGCAGTCGGGACGGGACAGCCACATGGCCCCAGCATTTT. This gives the protein CASSRDGTATWPQHF. V and J are TRBV27 and TRBJ1-5, with 7 bases lining up with TRBD1. Germline V CDR1 and CDR2: MNHEY, SMNVEV (reference sequence). Trimming cost V 5 bases and J 9 bases; bases outside gene matches: 13. The CDR3 is 15 amino acids.

The chain combines TRBV7-2 with TRBJ1-5; D may be TRBD1 (5 bases). CDR1 SGHTA and CDR2 FQGNSA come from the germline V gene. The CDR3 length is 15 residues. Trimming took 3 bases from V and 5 from J, leaving 14 bases between them. CDR3 bases: TGTGCCAGCAGCTTTGAGATCACGGGGGATCAGCCCCAGCATTTT. Protein: CASSFEITGDQPQHF.

The chain uses TRBV5-5 and TRBJ2-1, with 14 bases fitting TRBD2. Trimming cost V 3 bases and J 2 bases; bases outside gene matches: 1. Germline V gives CDR1 SGHKS, CDR2 YYEKEE (reference sequence). The CDR3 covers 16 residues. CDR3 loop: CASSSGLAGAYNEQFF. CDR3 in DNA: TGTGCCAGCAGCTCGGGACTAGCGGGGGCCTACAATGAGCAGTTCTTC.

In this sample, this clone turned up once. The rearrangement links TRBV7-2 to TRBJ1-2; 7 bases are shared with TRBD1. With V trimmed by 3 bases and J by 5 bases, 9 bases remained unmatched. This CDR3 comprises 15 residues. Germline CDR1 is SGHTA and CDR2 is FQGNSA. The CDR3: CASSFTSGQSYGYTF. Here the CDR3 DNA reads TGTGCCAGCAGCTTTACCTCGGGACAGTCTTATGGCTACACCTTC. The full variable domain, with the rest looked up from reference TRBV7-2 and TRBJ1-2, is GAGVSQSPSNKVTEKGKDVELRCDPISGHTALYWYRQSLGQGLEFLIYFQGNSAPDKSGLPSDRFSAERTGGSVSTLTIQRTQQEDSAVYLCASSFTSGQSYGYTFGSGTRLTVV.

The chain carries TRBV11-3 and TRBJ2-7, with D perhaps TRBD2 (6 bases). The CDR3 is made up of 15 amino acids. Trimming removed 4 bases at V and 6 bases at J, with 19 bases between. CDR1 is SGHNT, CDR2 YENEEA, per germline. The CDR3 here is CASSSGTSKGPEQYF. DNA for the CDR3: TGTGCCAGCAGCTCAGGGACTTCGAAAGGGCCCGAGCAGTACTTC.

The chain links TRBV9 to TRBJ2-7; 15 bases map to TRBD2. V was clipped by 4 bases and J by 3 bases; unmatched bases: 8. The CDR3 is 17 residues long. The germline gives CDR1 SGDLS, CDR2 YYNGEE. CDR3 loop: CASSPGLAGGPRYEQYF. CDR3 coding DNA: TGTGCCAGCAGCCCCGGACTAGCGGGGGGGCCACGCTACGAGCAGTACTTC. Supplemented by reference TRBV9 and TRBJ2-7, the full variable domain reads DSGVTQTPKHLITATGQRVTLRCSPRSGDLSVYWYQQSLDQGLQFLIQYYNGEERAKGNILERFSAQQFPDLHSELNLSSLELGDSALYFCASSPGLAGGPRYEQYFGPGTRLTVT.

This sequence joins TRBV4-1 and TRBJ1-1; D is unresolved. Trimming cost V 2 bases and J 4 bases, with 8 bases left between them. In germline, CDR1 is MGHRA, CDR2 YSYEKL. This CDR3 comprises 13 residues. The CDR3 is CASSQTRLTEAFF. The CDR3 DNA follows: TGCGCCAGCAGCCAAACGCGTCTCACTGAAGCTTTCTTT.

J is TRBJ2-1 and V is TRBV19, with TRBD1 identical over 9 bases. This CDR3 region has 14 residues. The V and J ends lost 9 bases and 14 bases, in that order; junction bases with no gene match: 17. The germline V gene encodes CDR1 LNHDA and CDR2 SQIVND (reference sequence). The DNA for the CDR3 is TGTGCCAGCGCAACAGGGGGCGGGATACCCCCGGAGTTCTTC. Its protein product is CASATGGGIPPEFF.

This rearrangement joins TRBV6-5 to TRBJ1-4, with D hard to call. This CDR3 is built from 13 residues. CDR1 and CDR2 from the germline V gene are MNHEY and SVGAGI. V was clipped by 8 bases and J by 3 bases, with 10 bases between them. The CDR3 nucleotides read TGTGCCAGCGGCACAGTACCTAATGAAAAACTGTTTTTT. Protein: CASGTVPNEKLFF.

The chain has TRBV27 and TRBJ1-4; weak D call: TRBD1 (5 bases). V was pared by 6 bases and J by 0 bases, with 17 bases between. Germline-derived CDR1 and CDR2 are MNHEY and SMNVEV (reference sequence). This CDR3 has 17 amino acids. CDR3 in DNA: TGTGCCAGCAGCCCGGGGGAGGCTATCTCAACTAATGAAAAACTGTTTTTT. This gives the protein CASSPGEAISTNEKLFF.

This sequence joins TRBV11-2 and TRBJ2-5; 9 bases are shared with TRBD2. The germline CDR1 and CDR2 sequences are SGHAT and FQNNGV. J gave up 2 bases and V 1 base, and 8 bases lay outside the gene matches. This CDR3 region has 17 residues. The CDR3 reads CASSLGPPAGGQETQYF. In DNA form, the CDR3 reads TGTGCCAGCAGCTTAGGCCCCCCAGCGGGGGGACAAGAGACCCAGTACTTC. Full variable domain (rest looked up from reference TRBV11-2 and TRBJ2-5): EAGVAQSPRYKIIEKRQSVAFWCNPISGHATLYWYQQILGQGPKLLIQFQNNGVVDDSQLPKDRFSAERLKGVDSTLKIQPAKLEDSAVYLCASSLGPPAGGQETQYFGPGTRLLVL.

V and J are TRBV6-6 and TRBJ1-1; D unresolved. There are 13 residues in the CDR3. The V gene's germline CDR1 is MNHNY and CDR2 SVGAGI (reference sequence). Trimming stripped 3 bases from V and 8 bases from J, with 13 bases between. CDR3: CASSYVASAEAFF. The CDR3 bases are TGTGCCAGCAGTTATGTGGCATCCGCAGAAGCTTTCTTT.

In DNA, the CDR3 is TGTGCCACCAGTGACTCTTCGACAGGGCGGGAGACCCAGTACTTC. This codes for CATSDSSTGRETQYF. V gene TRBV24-1 combines with J gene TRBJ2-5, with TRBD1 matching over 7 bases. This CDR3 region has 15 residues. The trim removed 4 bases at V and 5 bases at J, leaving 9 bases unmatched. Germline lookup yields CDR1 KGHDR and CDR2 SFDVKD.

The chain couples TRBV7-9 to TRBJ1-3; D may be TRBD1 (6 bases). Trimming removed 5 bases from V and 1 base from J, with 21 bases in between. The CDR3 totals 18 residues. Germline V CDR1 and CDR2: SEHNR, FQNEAQ (reference sequence). In DNA, the CDR3 is TGTGCCAGCAGCAGGTCCTCGGGGGGCCCCTCATCTGGAAACACCATATATTTT. This encodes CASSRSSGGPSSGNTIYF.

The chain is built from TRBV7-9 and TRBJ1-6; maybe TRBD1 (6 bases). The germline V gene encodes CDR1 SEHNR and CDR2 FQNEAQ (reference sequence). The V end was cut by 4 bases, the J end by 7 bases, with 11 bases between. CDR3 length: 14 amino acids. The CDR3 region is CASSYQDSNSPLHF. The CDR3 nucleotides are TGTGCCAGCAGCTACCAGGACAGCAATTCACCCCTCCACTTT.

The chain is built from TRBV27 and TRBJ1-2, with D possibly TRBD1 on 5 matching bases. From germline, CDR1 is MNHEY and CDR2 SMNVEV (reference sequence). Trimming removed 6 bases from V and 6 bases from J, with 17 bases in between. The CDR3 sequence is 14 residues long. The DNA of the CDR3 is TGTGCCAGCAGCCGCTCGTCAGGGATTAATGGCTACACCTTC. Its protein product is CASSRSSGINGYTF.

The chain couples TRBV28 to TRBJ1-3; D gene unclear. CDR3 length: 14 residues. V lost 3 bases and J 2 bases, leaving 8 bases between the germline ends. CDR1 is MDHEN, CDR2 SYDVKM, per germline. CDR3 sequence reads: CASSFVGAGNTIYF. The CDR3, as DNA: TGTGCCAGCAGTTTCGTCGGTGCTGGAAACACCATATATTTT.

This clone was seen only a few times. The chain joins TRBV30 to TRBJ1-6, with D hard to call. The CDR3 length is 15 residues. V dropped 3 bases and J dropped 2 bases, with 11 bases sitting between them. CDR1 GTSNPN and CDR2 SVGIG come from the germline V gene (reference sequence). CDR3 residues: CAWRYSGTYNSPLHF. CDR3 nucleotide sequence: TGTGCCTGGAGGTATTCGGGGACCTATAATTCACCCCTCCACTTT.

This sequence joins TRBV5-6 and TRBJ1-6, with TRBD1 as a possible D gene (6 bases). CDR3 length: 13 residues. The germline CDR1 and CDR2 sequences are SGHDT and YYEEEE. Trimming pared 5 bases from V and 16 bases from J, leaving 19 bases between. Here the CDR3 DNA reads TGTGCCAGCAGATCTAGGACAGATGCTTCGCTCCACTTT. Translating gives CASRSRTDASLHF. The whole variable domain, remainder taken from reference TRBV5-6 and TRBJ1-6, is DAGVTQSPTHLIKTRGQQVTLRCSPKSGHDTVSWYQQALGQGPQFIFQYYEEEERQRGNFPDRFSGHQFPNYSSELNVNALLLGDSALYLCASRSRTDASLHFGNGTRLTVT.

The gene calls are TRBV7-2 and TRBJ2-2; 10 bases align to TRBD2. The J segment lost 6 bases and the V segment lost 5 bases, leaving 9 bases of the junction unmatched. This CDR3 is 16 amino acids long. The germline V gene has CDR1 SGHTA and CDR2 FQGNSA. The CDR3 loop reads CASSVHSGGLSGELFF. The CDR3 DNA reads as TGTGCCAGCAGCGTTCATAGCGGGGGGCTTTCCGGGGAGCTGTTTTTT.

This clone was recorded only once. The chain carries TRBV7-9 and TRBJ2-7; 8 nucleotides agree with TRBD1. The CDR3 totals 14 residues. Unmatched junction bases numbered 7, after V lost 5 bases and J lost 4 bases. CDR1 SEHNR and CDR2 FQNEAQ come from the germline V gene (reference sequence). The DNA of the CDR3 is TGTGCCAGCAGCCTAACAGGACAGGGTTACGAGCAGTACTTC. This gives the protein CASSLTGQGYEQYF.

This chain joins TRBV28 and TRBJ1-1, with D tentatively TRBD1 (6 bases). Germline CDR1 MDHEN, CDR2 SYDVKM. Trimming removed 4 bases from V and 5 bases from J, with 17 bases in between. This CDR3 contains 15 residues. In DNA form, the CDR3 reads TGTGCCAGCAGTTCCCCGTCACAGGGTCGAACTGAAGCTTTCTTT. It codes for CASSSPSQGRTEAFF.

This chain links TRBV7-2 with TRBJ2-5; 8 nucleotides line up with TRBD2. The trim removed 4 bases at V and 5 bases at J, leaving 12 bases unmatched. The germline gives CDR1 SGHTA, CDR2 FQGNSA. CDR3 size: 16 residues. The CDR3 DNA follows: TGTGCCAGCAGCTCGGGGACTAGTGTGGGGAGGGAGACCCAGTACTTC. Its translation is CASSSGTSVGRETQYF.

The rearrangement links TRBV10-3 to TRBJ1-5; no reliable D call. Per germline, CDR1 ENHRY and CDR2 SYGVKD. V was shortened by 3 bases and J by 7 bases, with 10 bases between the two germline ends. CDR3 length: 13 amino acids. Here the CDR3 DNA reads TGTGCCATCAGTGAAGGAGGTTGGCAGCCCCAGCATTTT. Its protein product is CAISEGGWQPQHF.

This rearrangement joins TRBV7-8 to TRBJ1-5, with D possibly being TRBD1 (5 bases). Germline V gene data show CDR1 as SGHVS and CDR2 as FQNEAQ. V was shortened by 0 bases and J by 2 bases, with 14 bases between the two germline ends. This CDR3 is built from 17 residues. CDR3 DNA: TGTGCCAGCAGCTTAGCGGTGGGGGGGAGTCGCAATCAGCCCCAGCATTTT. Its translation: CASSLAVGGSRNQPQHF.

The rearrangement joins TRBV5-1 to TRBJ1-3; 7 bases agree with TRBD1. Germline V gene data show CDR1 as SGHRS and CDR2 as YFSETQ. Trimming removed 5 bases from V and 3 bases from J; junction bases left unmatched: 14. The CDR3 loop spans 17 amino acids. The CDR3 sequence is CASRRGPLSPGGNTIYF. The CDR3 region has the DNA TGCGCCAGCAGGAGGGGGCCCCTATCCCCCGGTGGAAACACCATATATTTT.

The chain employs TRBV5-1 and TRBJ2-5; the match to TRBD1 covers 9 bases. Germline V gene data show CDR1 as SGHRS and CDR2 as YFSETQ. J lost 3 bases, V lost 2 bases, and 8 bases had no gene match. This CDR3 is built from 16 residues. In nucleotides, the CDR3 is TGCGCCAGCAGCTTCCACAGGGGGCCCAGTGAAGAGACCCAGTACTTC. Translating gives CASSFHRGPSEETQYF.